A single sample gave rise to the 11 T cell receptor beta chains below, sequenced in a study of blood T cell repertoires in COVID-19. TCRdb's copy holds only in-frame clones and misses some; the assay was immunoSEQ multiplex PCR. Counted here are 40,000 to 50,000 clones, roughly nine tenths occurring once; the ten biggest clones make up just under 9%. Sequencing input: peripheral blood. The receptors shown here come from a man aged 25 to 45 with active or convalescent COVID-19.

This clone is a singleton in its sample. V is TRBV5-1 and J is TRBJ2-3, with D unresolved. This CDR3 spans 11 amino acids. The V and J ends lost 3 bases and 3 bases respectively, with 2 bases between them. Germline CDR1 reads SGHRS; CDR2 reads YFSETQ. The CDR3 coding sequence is TGCGCCAGCAGCTCTACAGATACGCAGTATTTT. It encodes CASSSTDTQYF. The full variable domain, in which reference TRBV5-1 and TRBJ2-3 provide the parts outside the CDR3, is KAGVTQTPRYLIKTRGQQVTLSCSPISGHRSVSWYQQTPGQGLQFLFEYFSETQRNKGNFPGRFSGRQFSNSRSEMNVSTLELGDSALYLCASSSTDTQYFGPGTRLTVL.

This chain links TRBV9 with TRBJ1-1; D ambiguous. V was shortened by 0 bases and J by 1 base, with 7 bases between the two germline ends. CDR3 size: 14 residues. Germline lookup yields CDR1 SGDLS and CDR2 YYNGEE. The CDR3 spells CASSVGSTNTEAFF. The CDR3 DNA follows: TGTGCCAGCAGCGTAGGCAGTACGAACACTGAAGCTTTCTTT.

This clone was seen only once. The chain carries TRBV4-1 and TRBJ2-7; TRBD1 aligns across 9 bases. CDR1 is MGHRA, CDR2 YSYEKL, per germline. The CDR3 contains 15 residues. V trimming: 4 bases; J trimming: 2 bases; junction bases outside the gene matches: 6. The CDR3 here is CASSPRQGGAYEQYF. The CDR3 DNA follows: TGCGCCAGCAGCCCGCGACAGGGGGGAGCCTACGAGCAGTACTTC.

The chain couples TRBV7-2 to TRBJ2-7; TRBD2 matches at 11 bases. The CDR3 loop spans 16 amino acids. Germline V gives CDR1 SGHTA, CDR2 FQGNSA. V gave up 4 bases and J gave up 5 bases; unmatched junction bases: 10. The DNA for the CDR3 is TGTGCCAGCAGCTCCCACCTACTAGCGGGAGTCAACGAGCAGTACGTC. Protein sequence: CASSSHLLAGVNEQYV.

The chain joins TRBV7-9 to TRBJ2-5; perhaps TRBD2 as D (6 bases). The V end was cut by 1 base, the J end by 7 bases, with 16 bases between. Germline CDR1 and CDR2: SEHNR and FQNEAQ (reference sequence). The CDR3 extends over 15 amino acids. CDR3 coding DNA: TGTGCCAGCAGCTTAGACCTCGCGGGGCGCTGGACCCAGTACTTC. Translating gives CASSLDLAGRWTQYF.

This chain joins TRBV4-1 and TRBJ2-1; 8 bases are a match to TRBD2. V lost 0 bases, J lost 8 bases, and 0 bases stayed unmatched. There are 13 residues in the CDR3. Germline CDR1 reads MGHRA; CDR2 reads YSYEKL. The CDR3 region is CASSQEREDEQFF. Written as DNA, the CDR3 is TGCGCCAGCAGCCAAGAGCGGGAGGATGAGCAGTTCTTC.

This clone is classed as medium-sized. The CDR3 loop is CASSLEQNYGYTF. DNA of the CDR3: TGTGCCAGCAGTTTAGAACAGAACTATGGCTACACCTTC. The chain uses TRBV28 and TRBJ1-2; no reliable D call. CDR1 is MDHEN and CDR2 is SYDVKM in the germline V gene. The CDR3 has 13 residues. Trimming shortened V by 2 bases and J by 2 bases, and 6 bases separated the two germline ends.

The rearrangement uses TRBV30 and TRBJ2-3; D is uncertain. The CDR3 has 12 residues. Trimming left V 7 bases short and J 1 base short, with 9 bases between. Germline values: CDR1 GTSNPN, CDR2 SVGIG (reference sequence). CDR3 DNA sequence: TGTGCCTCACTAAGTGGCACAGATACGCAGTATTTT. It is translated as CASLSGTDTQYF.

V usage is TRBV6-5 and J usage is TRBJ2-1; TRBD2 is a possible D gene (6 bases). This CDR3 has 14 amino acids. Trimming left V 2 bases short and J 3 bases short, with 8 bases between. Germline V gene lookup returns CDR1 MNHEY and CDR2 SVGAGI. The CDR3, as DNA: TGTGCCAGCAGTTACGGGGGGAACTACAATGAGCAGTTCTTC. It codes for CASSYGGNYNEQFF.

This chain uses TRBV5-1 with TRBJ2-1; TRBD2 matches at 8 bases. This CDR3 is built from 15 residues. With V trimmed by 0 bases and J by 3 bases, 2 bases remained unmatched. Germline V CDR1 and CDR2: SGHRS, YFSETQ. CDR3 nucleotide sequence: TGCGCCAGCAGCTTGGCAGCGGGGGACTACAATGAGCAGTTCTTC. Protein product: CASSLAAGDYNEQFF.

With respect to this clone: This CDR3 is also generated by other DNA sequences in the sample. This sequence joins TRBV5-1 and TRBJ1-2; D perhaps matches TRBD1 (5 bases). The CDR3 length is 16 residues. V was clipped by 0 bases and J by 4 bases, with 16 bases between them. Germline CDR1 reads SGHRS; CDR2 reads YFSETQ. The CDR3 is CASSLGEGQGGYGYTF. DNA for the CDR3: TGCGCCAGCAGCTTGGGGGAGGGCCAGGGAGGCTATGGCTACACCTTC.